In its sample, the clone carrying this T cell receptor (beta chain) was seen a few times. This entry belongs to a study of patients and donors after allogeneic stem cell transplantation. The ends lost 5 bases at V and 5 bases at J; junction bases unmatched: 17. Germline V gene sequence: CDR1 MNHNS, CDR2 SASEGT. The CDR3 contains 18 residues. TCRdb itself ran the RT-PCR reads through MiXCR, one entry per CDR3 protein. This table holds about 960,000 distinct CDR3 sequences, under 20% found once. The source material was blood, either unsorted or a sorted T cell fraction (not recorded which). The source is a human donor who was either an allogeneic HSCT recipient or a stem cell or donor lymphocyte infusion donor (not recorded which). It is not recorded whose cells these are; they may come from a transplant donor. The genes are TRBV6-1 and TRBJ1-5, with 8 positions matching TRBD1. CDR3 sequence (DNA): TGTGCCAGCAGTCTCCTGAGGGGGGGACAGGATTTTTATCAGCCCCAGCATTTT. It codes for CASSLLRGGQDFYQPQHF.